This T cell receptor (beta chain) was captured by sequencing in a study of T-cell reconstitution after alpha-beta-depleted transplantation in children (dated by TCRdb to 2016 to 2017). About the investigation overall: Using TCR repertoire profiling, the study followed T-cell immune reconstitution in a quantitative way in children after TCRalphabeta/CD19-depleted allogeneic hematopoietic cell transplantation. Overall study results and their limits: Hyperexpanded clone frequencies declined over subsequent months; after one year, T-cell counts and TCRbeta diversity were mostly attributed to newly produced T cells. In some patients, the high TCRbeta diversity seen at day 60 was put down to recipient T cells and intrathymic progenitors that had survived conditioning. The apparently early alphabetaT-cell count recovery about two months after transplant was reportedly dependent on only several hundred rapidly expanded clones derived from non-depleted graft cells.

Per the publication, the treatment or condition label means: allogeneic hematopoietic cell transplantation with graft depleted of TCRalphabeta T cells and CD19 B cells. TCRalphabeta/CD19-depleted allogeneic hematopoietic cell grafts were given to the transplant recipients, all of whom were children. This clonotype showed up many times. Its binding antigen is unknown. No qualities accompany the bases; no much larger clone lies one base away. Including cysteine and phenylalanine, the CDR3 has 14 amino acids. This entry keeps only the CDR3 DNA: 42 bases, framed from base 1. The junction shows trimming of 4 bases on V and 5 bases on J, plus 13 bases between the germline ends. Via the germline V gene (reference sequence), CDR1 is MNHEY and CDR2 SMNVEV. Libraries were built with PCR. Sequencing was carried out with an Illumina HiSeq 2500. TCR library preparation used molecular barcoding, with unique molecular identifiers applied to normalize quantification of the TCRbeta repertoire. TCRdb reanalyzed the raw reads on its own, using fastp at Q25 for trimming and MiXCR for clone calling, and kept in-frame beta chains. Each entry is one CDR3 protein sequence, shown with its most common DNA and genes. In all, the sample holds fewer than 550,000 distinct CDR3 sequences, and around 10% of those were seen once. The ten top clones hold 14% of the sample.

This TCR was sampled from a female patient aged 2 to 10 who had a stem cell transplant for aplastic anemia, so the T cells may come from the graft donor. This specimen was PBMCs, mostly from graft donor cells, taken 180 days after TCRalphabeta/CD19-depleted stem cell transplant. The chain uses TRBV27 and TRBJ2-3, with the D gene possibly TRBD1 or TRBD2, each one fitting 5 bases. The DNA is as follows: TGTGCCAGCAGTTCGGCAGGGAGTAGAGATACGCAGTATTTT. Its protein is CASSSAGSRDTQYF.